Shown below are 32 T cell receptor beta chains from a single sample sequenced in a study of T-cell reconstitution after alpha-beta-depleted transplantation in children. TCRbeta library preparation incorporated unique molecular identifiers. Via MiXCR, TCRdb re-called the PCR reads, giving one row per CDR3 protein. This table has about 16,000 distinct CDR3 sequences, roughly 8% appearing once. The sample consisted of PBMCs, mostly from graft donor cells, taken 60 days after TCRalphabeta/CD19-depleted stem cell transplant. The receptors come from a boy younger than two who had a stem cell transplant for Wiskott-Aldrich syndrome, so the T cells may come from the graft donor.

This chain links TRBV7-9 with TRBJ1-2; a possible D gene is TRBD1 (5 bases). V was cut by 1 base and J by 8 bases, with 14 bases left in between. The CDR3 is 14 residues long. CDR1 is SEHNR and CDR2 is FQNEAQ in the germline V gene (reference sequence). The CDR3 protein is CASSLEGTSGGYTF. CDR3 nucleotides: TGTGCCAGCAGCTTAGAAGGGACGTCGGGGGGCTACACCTTC. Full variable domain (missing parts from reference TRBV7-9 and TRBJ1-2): DTGVSQNPRHKITKRGQNVTFRCDPISEHNRLYWYRQTLGQGPEFLTYFQNEAQLEKSRLLSDRFSAERPKGSFSTLEIQRTEQGDSAMYLCASSLEGTSGGYTFGSGTRLTVV.

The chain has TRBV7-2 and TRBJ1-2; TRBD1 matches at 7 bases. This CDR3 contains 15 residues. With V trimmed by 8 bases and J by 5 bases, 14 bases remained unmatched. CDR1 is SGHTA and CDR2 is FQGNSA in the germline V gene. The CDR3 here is CASGEGASSRYGYTF. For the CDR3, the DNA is TGTGCCAGCGGCGAGGGGGCCTCAAGCCGTTATGGCTACACCTTC.

This CDR3 is CASSYSKPFSTDTQYF. CDR3 nucleotides: TGTGCCAGCAGTTACTCGAAGCCATTCAGCACAGATACGCAGTATTTT. This sequence joins TRBV6-5 and TRBJ2-3, with no clear D. Trimming pared 0 bases from V and 0 bases from J, leaving 10 bases between. The CDR3 covers 16 residues. Per germline, CDR1 MNHEY and CDR2 SVGAGI.

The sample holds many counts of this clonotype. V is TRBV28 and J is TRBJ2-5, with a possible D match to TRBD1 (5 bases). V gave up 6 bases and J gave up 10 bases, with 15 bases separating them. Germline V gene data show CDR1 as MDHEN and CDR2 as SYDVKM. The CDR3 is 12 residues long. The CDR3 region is CASSRDSSNQYF. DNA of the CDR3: TGTGCCAGCAGCCGAGACAGCAGTAACCAGTACTTC.

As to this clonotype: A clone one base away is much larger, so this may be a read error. CDR3 in amino acids: CARSRERSSYNEQFF. The DNA for the CDR3 is TGTGCCCGCAGTCGGGAGCGCAGCTCCTACAATGAGCAGTTCTTC. The chain links TRBV12-3 or TRBV12-4 to TRBJ2-1, with D perhaps TRBD2 (6 bases). The CDR3 is 15 amino acids.

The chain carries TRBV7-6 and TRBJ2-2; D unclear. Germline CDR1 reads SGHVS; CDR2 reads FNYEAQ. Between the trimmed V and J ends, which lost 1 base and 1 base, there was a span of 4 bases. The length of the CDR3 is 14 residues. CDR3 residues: CASSLDGNTGELFF. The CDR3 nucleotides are TGTGCCAGCAGCTTAGACGGGAACACCGGGGAGCTGTTTTTT.

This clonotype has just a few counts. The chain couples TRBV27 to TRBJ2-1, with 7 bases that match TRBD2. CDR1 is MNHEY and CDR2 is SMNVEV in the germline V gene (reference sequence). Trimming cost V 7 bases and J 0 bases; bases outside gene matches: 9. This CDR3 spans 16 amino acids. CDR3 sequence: CASMELGGSSYNEQFF. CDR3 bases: TGTGCCAGCATGGAGCTCGGGGGGAGCTCCTACAATGAGCAGTTCTTC.

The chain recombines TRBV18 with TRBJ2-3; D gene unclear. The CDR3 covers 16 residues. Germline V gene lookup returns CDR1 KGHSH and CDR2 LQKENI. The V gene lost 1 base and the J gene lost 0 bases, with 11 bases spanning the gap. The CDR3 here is CASSPQEITSTDTQYF. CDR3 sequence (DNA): TGTGCCAGCTCACCACAAGAAATCACTAGCACAGATACGCAGTATTTT. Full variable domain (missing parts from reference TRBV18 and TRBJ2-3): NAGVMQNPRHLVRRRGQEARLRCSPMKGHSHVYWYRQLPEEGLKFMVYLQKENIIDESGMPKERFSAEFPKEGPSILRIQQVVRGDSAAYFCASSPQEITSTDTQYFGPGTRLTVL.

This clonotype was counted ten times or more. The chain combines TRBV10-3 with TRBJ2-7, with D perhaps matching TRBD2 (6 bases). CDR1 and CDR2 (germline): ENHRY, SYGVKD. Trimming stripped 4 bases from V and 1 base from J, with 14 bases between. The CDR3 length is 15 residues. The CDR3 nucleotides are TGTGCCATCAGTGGTAGGAGGGTTGTGTCCTACGAGCAGTACTTC. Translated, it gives CAISGRRVVSYEQYF.

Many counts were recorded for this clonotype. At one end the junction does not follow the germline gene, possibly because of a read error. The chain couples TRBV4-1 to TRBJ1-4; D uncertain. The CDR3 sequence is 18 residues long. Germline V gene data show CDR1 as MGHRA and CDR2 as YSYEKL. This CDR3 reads CASSQDPIKQRLRERLFF. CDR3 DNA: TGCGCCAGCAGCCAAGATCCTATCAAGCAGAGGCTAAGAGAAAGACTGTTTTTT.

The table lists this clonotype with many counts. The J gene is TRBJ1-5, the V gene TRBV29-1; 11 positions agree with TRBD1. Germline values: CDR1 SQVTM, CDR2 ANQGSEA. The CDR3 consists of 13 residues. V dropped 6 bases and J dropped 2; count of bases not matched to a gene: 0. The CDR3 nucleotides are TGCAGCGTGGGACAGGGGGGCAATCAGCCCCAGCATTTT. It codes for CSVGQGGNQPQHF.

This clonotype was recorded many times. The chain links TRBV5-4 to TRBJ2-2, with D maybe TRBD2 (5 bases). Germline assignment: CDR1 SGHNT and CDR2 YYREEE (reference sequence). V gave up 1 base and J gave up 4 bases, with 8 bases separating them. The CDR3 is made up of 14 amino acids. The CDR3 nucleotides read TGTGCCAGCAGCTTGATGGGAGCCACCGGGGAGCTGTTTTTT. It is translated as CASSLMGATGELFF.

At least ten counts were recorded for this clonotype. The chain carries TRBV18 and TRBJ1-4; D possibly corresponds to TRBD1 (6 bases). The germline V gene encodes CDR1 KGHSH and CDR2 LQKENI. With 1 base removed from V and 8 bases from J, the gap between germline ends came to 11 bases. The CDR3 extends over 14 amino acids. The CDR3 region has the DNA TGTGCCAGCTCACCACGGGGGGCAGAGGAAAAACTGTTTTTT. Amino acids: CASSPRGAEEKLFF.

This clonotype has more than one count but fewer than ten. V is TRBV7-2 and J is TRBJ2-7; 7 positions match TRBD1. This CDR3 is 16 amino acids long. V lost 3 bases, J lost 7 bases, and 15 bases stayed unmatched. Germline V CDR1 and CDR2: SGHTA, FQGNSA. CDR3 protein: CASSFCPLRQGGEQYF. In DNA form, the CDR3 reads TGTGCCAGCAGCTTTTGCCCCCTCCGACAGGGCGGGGAGCAGTACTTC. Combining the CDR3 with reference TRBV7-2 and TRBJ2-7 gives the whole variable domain GAGVSQSPSNKVTEKGKDVELRCDPISGHTALYWYRQSLGQGLEFLIYFQGNSAPDKSGLPSDRFSAERTGGSVSTLTIQRTQQEDSAVYLCASSFCPLRQGGEQYFGPGTRLTVT.

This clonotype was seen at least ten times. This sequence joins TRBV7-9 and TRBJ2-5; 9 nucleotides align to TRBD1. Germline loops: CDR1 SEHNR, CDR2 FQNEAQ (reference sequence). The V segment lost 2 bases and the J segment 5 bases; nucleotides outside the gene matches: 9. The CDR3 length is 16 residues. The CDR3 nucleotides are TGTGCCAGCAGCTTATGGGACAGGGCCTTTGGGGAGACCCAGTACTTC. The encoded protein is CASSLWDRAFGETQYF.

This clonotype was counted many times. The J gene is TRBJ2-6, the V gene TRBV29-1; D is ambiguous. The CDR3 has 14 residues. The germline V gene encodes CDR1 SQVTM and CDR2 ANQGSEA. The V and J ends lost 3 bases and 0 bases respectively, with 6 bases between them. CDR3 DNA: TGCAGCGTTGAGGGCGCCTCTGGGGCCAACGTCCTGACTTTC. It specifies CSVEGASGANVLTF. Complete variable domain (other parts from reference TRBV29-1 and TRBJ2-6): SAVISQKPSRDICQRGTSLTIQCQVDSQVTMMFWYRQQPGQSLTLIATANQGSEATYESGFVIDKFPISRPNLTFSTLTVSNMSPEDSSIYLCSVEGASGANVLTFGAGSRLTVL.

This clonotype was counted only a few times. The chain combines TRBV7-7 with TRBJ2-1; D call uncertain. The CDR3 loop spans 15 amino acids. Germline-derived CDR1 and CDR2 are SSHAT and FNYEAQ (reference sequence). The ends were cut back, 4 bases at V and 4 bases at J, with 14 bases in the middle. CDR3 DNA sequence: TGTGCCAGCAGCTCGGGTGCGGTCTCTTACAATGAGCAGTTCTTC. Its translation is CASSSGAVSYNEQFF. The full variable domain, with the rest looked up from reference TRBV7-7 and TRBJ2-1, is GAGVSQSPRYKVTKRGQDVTLRCDPISSHATLYWYQQALGQGPEFLTYFNYEAQPDKSGLPSDRFSAERPEGSISTLTIQRTEQRDSAMYRCASSSGAVSYNEQFFGPGTRLTVL.

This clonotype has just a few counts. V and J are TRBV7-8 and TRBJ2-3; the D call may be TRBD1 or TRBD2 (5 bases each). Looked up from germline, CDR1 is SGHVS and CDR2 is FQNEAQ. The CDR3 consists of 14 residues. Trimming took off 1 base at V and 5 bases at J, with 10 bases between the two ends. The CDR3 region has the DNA TGTGCCAGCAGCTTAGGGGGCCGGGGAGATACGCAGTATTTT. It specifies CASSLGGRGDTQYF.

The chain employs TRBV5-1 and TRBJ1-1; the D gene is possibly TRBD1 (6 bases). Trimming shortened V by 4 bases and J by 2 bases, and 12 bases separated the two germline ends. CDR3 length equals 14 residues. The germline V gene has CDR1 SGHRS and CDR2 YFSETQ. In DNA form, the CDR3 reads TGCGCCAGCAGCCCCACAGGGCCTAACACTGAAGCTTTCTTT. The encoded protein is CASSPTGPNTEAFF.

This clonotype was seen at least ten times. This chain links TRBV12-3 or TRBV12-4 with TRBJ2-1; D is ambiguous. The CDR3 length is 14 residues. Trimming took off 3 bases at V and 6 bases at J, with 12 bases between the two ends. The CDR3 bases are TGTGCCAGCAGTTTTCCTCCACTGGTCAATGAGCAGTTCTTC. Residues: CASSFPPLVNEQFF.

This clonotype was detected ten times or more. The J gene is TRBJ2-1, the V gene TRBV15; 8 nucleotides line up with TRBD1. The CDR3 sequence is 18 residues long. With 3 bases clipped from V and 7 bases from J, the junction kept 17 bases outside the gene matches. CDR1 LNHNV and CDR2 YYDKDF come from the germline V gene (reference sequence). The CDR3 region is CATSRDRDFWGRSNEQFF. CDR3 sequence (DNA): TGTGCCACCAGCAGGGACAGGGATTTCTGGGGGAGATCAAATGAGCAGTTCTTC.

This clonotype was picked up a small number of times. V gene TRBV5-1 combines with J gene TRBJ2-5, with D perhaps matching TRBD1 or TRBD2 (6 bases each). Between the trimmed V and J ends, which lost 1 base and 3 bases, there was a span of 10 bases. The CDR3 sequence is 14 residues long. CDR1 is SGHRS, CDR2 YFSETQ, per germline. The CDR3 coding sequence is TGCGCCAGCAGCTTGACTAGGGGGGAAGAGACCCAGTACTTC. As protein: CASSLTRGEETQYF.

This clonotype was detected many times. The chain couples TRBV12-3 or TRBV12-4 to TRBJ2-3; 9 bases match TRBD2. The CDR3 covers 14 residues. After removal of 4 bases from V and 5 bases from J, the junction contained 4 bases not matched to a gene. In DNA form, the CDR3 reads TGTGCCAGCAGTTCGGCGGGAGGGGGAGATACGCAGTATTTT. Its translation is CASSSAGGGDTQYF.

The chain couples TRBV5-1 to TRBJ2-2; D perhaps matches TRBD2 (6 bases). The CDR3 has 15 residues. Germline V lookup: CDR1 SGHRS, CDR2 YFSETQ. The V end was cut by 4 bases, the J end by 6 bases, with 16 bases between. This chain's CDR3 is CASSGLSGRPGELFF. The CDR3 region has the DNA TGCGCCAGCAGCGGACTATCCGGGAGACCCGGGGAGCTGTTTTTT.

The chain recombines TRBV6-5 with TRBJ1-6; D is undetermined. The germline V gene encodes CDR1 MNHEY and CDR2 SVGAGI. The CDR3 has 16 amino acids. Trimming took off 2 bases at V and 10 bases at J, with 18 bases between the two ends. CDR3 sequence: CASSYGPRGGWSPLHF. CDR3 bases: TGTGCCAGCAGTTACGGCCCCCGAGGCGGTTGGTCACCCCTCCACTTT.

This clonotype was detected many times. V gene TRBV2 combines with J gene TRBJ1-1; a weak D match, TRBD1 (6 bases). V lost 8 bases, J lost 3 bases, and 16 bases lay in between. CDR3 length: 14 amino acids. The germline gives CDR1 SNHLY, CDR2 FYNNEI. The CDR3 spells CASSLEGGDTEAFF. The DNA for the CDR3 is TGTGCCAGCTCTCTTGAGGGGGGGGACACTGAAGCTTTCTTT.

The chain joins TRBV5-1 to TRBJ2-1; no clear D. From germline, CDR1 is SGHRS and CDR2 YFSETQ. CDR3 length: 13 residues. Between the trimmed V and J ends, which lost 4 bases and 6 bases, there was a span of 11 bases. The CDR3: CASSLALLNEQFF. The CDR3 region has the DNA TGCGCCAGCAGCCTGGCGCTTCTCAATGAGCAGTTCTTC.

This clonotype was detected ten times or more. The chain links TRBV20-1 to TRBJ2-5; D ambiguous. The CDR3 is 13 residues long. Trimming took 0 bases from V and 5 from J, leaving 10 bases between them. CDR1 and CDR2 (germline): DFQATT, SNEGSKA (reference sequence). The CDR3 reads CSARDQVGETQYF. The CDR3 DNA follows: TGCAGTGCTAGAGATCAGGTCGGCGAGACCCAGTACTTC.

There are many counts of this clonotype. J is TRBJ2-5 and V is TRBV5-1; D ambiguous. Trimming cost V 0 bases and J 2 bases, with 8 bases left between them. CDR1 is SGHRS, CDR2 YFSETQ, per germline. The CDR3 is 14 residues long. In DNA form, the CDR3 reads TGCGCCAGCAGCTTGGTACTGAGACAAGAGACCCAGTACTTC. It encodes CASSLVLRQETQYF. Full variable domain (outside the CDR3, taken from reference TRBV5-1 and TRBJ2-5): KAGVTQTPRYLIKTRGQQVTLSCSPISGHRSVSWYQQTPGQGLQFLFEYFSETQRNKGNFPGRFSGRQFSNSRSEMNVSTLELGDSALYLCASSLVLRQETQYFGPGTRLLVL.

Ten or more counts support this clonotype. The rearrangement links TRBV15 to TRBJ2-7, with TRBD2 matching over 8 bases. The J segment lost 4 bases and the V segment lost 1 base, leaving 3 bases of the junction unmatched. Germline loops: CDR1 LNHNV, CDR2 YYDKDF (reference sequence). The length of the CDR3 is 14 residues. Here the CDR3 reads CATSRGSGSYEQYF. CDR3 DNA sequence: TGTGCCACCAGCAGAGGGAGCGGGAGTTACGAGCAGTACTTC.

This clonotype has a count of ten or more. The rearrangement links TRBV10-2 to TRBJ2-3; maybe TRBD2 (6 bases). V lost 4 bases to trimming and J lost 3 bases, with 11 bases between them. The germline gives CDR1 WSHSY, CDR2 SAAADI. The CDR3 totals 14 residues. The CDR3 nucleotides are TGCGCCAGCAGTGCTCTCCGGGAGACAGATACGCAGTATTTT. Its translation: CASSALRETDTQYF.

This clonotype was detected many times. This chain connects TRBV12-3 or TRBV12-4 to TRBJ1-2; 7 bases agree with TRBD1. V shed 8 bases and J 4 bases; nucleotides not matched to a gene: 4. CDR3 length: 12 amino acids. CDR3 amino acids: CASGQGVYGYTF. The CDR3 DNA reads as TGTGCCAGCGGTCAGGGGGTCTATGGCTACACCTTC.